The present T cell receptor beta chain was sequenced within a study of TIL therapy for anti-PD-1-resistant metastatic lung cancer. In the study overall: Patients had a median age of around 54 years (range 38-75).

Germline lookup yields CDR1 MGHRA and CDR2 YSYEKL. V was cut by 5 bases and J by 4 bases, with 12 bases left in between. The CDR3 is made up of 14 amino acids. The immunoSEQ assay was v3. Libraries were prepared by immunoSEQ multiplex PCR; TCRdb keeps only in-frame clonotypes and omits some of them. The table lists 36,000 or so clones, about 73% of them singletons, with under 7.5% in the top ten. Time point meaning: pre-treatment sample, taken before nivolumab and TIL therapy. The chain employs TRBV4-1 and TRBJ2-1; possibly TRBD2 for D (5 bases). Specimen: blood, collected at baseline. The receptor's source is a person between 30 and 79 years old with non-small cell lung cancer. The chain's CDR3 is CASSGEGGYNEQFF. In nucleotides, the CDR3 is TGCGCCAGCAGCGGAGAAGGAGGTTACAATGAGCAGTTCTTC.